These 2 T cell receptor beta chains came from one sample sequenced in a study of circulating and synovial CD4+ cells in juvenile arthritis. The method was immunoSEQ multiplex PCR; TCRdb's version includes in-frame clones alone and lacks a portion of them. Here the sample spans a few thousand clones, roughly 84% being singletons. Source material: CD4+ T cells from synovial fluid. The receptors originated from a human donor with juvenile idiopathic arthritis.

This chain joins TRBV7-2 and TRBJ1-4, with a possible D match to TRBD1 (6 bases). Germline CDR1 reads SGHTA; CDR2 reads FQGNSA. CDR3 length: 14 residues. The V end lost 5 bases, the J end lost 3 bases, and 10 bases lay between the germline ends. CDR3 in amino acids: CASSQGGANEKLFF. CDR3 sequence (DNA): TGTGCCAGCAGCCAAGGGGGGGCTAATGAAAAACTGTTTTTT.

This clone was recorded once. The chain's CDR3 is CALNLFTVGYGYTF. The CDR3 DNA reads as TGTGCCTTAAACCTCTTCACGGTTGGCTATGGCTACACCTTC. The chain couples TRBV30 to TRBJ1-2; D gene uncertain. Germline CDR1 GTSNPN, CDR2 SVGIG (reference sequence). Trimming left V 7 bases short and J 4 bases short, with 19 bases between. The CDR3 runs to 14 residues. Filled out from reference TRBV30 and TRBJ1-2, the complete variable domain reads SQTIHQWPATLVQPVGSPLSLECTVEGTSNPNLYWYRQAAGRGLQLLFYSVGIGQISSEVPQNLSASRPQDRQFILSSKKLLLSDSGFYLCALNLFTVGYGYTFGSGTRLTVV.